This TCR beta chain was captured in a study of radiation and T cells in renal cell carcinoma. Notes on the study in general: Top tumor clonotypes rose in blood 2 weeks post-radiation, then contracted. Without pretreatment biopsies, baseline tumor clonotype presence was undetermined.

As for this clone: Its antigen is not known.

The repertoire was sequenced with immunoSEQ multiplex PCR; TCRdb's copy has only in-frame clones and lacks some. The sample shows 70,000 or so clones, around 76% of them seen only once. Time point meaning: blood 2 weeks post-SBRT. The treatment is: 15 Gy SBRT to primary tumor, nephrectomy 4 weeks later. The tumor was a clear cell renal cell carcinoma. Germline V lookup: CDR1 MNHEY, CDR2 SMNVEV (reference sequence). V lost 5 bases to trimming and J lost 3 bases; unmatched junction nucleotides: 6. The CDR3 covers 17 residues. Sample: blood, taken from a patient whose treatment included radiotherapy and nephrectomy. This TCR derives from a man aged 55 to 69 with renal cell carcinoma. The rearrangement uses TRBV27 and TRBJ2-3; TRBD2 matches 15 bases. In nucleotides, the CDR3 is TGTGCCAGCAGTCGGACTAGCGGGAGGGTTACTACAGATACGCAGTATTTT. Amino acid sequence: CASSRTSGRVTTDTQYF.